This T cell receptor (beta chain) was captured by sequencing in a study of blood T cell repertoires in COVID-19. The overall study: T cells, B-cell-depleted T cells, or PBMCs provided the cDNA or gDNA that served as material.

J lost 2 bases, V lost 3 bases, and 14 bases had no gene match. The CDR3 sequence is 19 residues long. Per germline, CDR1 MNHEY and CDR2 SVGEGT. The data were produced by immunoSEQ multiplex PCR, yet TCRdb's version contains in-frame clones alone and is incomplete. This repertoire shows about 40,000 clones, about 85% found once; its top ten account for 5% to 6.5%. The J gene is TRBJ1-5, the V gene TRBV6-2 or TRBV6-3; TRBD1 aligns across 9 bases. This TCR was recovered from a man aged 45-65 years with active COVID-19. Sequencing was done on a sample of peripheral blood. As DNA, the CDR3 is TGTGCCAGCAGTTATCACACGGGACAGGGTAGTTGGGGCAATCAGCCCCAGCATTTT. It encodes CASSYHTGQGSWGNQPQHF.